This is a list of T cell receptor beta chains from one sample in a study of patients and donors after allogeneic stem cell transplantation. One entry per CDR3 protein, called by TCRdb with MiXCR from the RT-PCR reads. The sample carries 150,000 or so distinct CDR3 sequences, 24% recorded once. Sequences were obtained from blood, either unsorted or a sorted T cell fraction (not recorded which). The receptors come from a human donor who was either an allogeneic HSCT recipient or a stem cell or donor lymphocyte infusion donor (not recorded which). It is not recorded whose cells these are; they may come from a transplant donor. CDR3s include the opening cysteine and the closing phenylalanine or tryptophan. The D gene is left open where the match is weak.

>.|TRBV7-9|TRBJ1-1
CASSSNLLGPNTEAFF
>TRBD2|TRBV10-3|TRBJ2-3
CAIGTSDTDTQYF
>.|TRBV29-1|TRBJ1-1
CSVAAAVNTEAFF
>.|TRBV5-1|TRBJ1-1
CASSGSGGNTEAFF
>.|TRBV18|TRBJ2-6
CASSPILLAPSGANVLTF
>.|TRBV30|TRBJ1-6
CAWSRPGLYNSPLHF
>.|TRBV5-6|TRBJ2-2
CASSLDSNTGELFF
>.|TRBV5-1|TRBJ1-6
CASSLDREISPLHF
>.|TRBV5-1|TRBJ1-1
CASRRGLNTEAFF
>TRBD1|TRBV7-2|TRBJ1-5
CASSATGAGQPQHF
>.|TRBV19|TRBJ2-7
CASSSLREASYEQYF
>.|TRBV10-3|TRBJ2-3
CAISGLRWERNTQYF
>.|TRBV5-1|TRBJ2-1
CASSFTGGHNEQFF
>TRBD2|TRBV7-2|TRBJ2-3
CASSLRLAGSTDTQYF
>.|TRBV12-3/TRBV12-4|TRBJ2-7
CASRISYEQYF
>TRBD2|TRBV6-2/TRBV6-3|TRBJ2-7
CASSRGLAGASYEQYF
>TRBD2|TRBV12-3/TRBV12-4|TRBJ2-7
CASSLLAETYEQYF
>.|TRBV29-1|TRBJ1-2
CSVVPGDYDGYTF
>TRBD1|TRBV6-1|TRBJ1-1
CASSSQGDGTEAFF
>TRBD2|TRBV5-5|TRBJ2-3
CASRSGGGTDTQYF
>.|TRBV7-9|TRBJ2-5
CASSLFGARGVYYQETQYF
>TRBD2|TRBV29-1|TRBJ2-2
CSVEDPGLAGLNTGELFF
>TRBD2|TRBV5-1|TRBJ2-2
CASSLDIWGLAGSGELFF
>TRBD2|TRBV14|TRBJ2-3
CASSQDPGLAGGTQYF
>.|TRBV4-3|TRBJ2-1
CASSQDMGVRYNEQFF
>.|TRBV29-1|TRBJ1-1
CSVVRTANTEAFF
>.|TRBV6-4|TRBJ2-1
CASSDVLTRSYNEQFF
>.|TRBV5-4|TRBJ2-1
CASSLPGESYNEQFF
>TRBD1|TRBV29-1|TRBJ2-2
CSVGDRSRNTGELFF
>.|TRBV7-9|TRBJ2-2
CASSFWSGTGELFF
>TRBD1|TRBV7-8|TRBJ1-5
CASSGRRDRGRQPQHF
>TRBD1|TRBV6-5|TRBJ1-2
CASRQPVGQASLGYGYTF
>.|TRBV6-5|TRBJ1-4
CASSYSGVGANEKLFF
>.|TRBV29-1|TRBJ2-5
CSFRGSETQYF
>.|TRBV20-1|TRBJ1-4
CSARDSINEKLFF
>.|TRBV6-1|TRBJ2-7
CASIRLGGQQAGEQYF
>.|TRBV14|TRBJ2-2
CASSQVWNTGELFF
>.|TRBV20-1|TRBJ1-1
CSASELAGGKNTEAFF
>.|TRBV20-1|TRBJ2-3
CSARAPAGLEYF
>.|TRBV20-1|TRBJ1-4
CSASATGRNEKLFF
>.|TRBV7-9|TRBJ1-5
CASSSGGYQPQHF
>TRBD1|TRBV7-2|TRBJ1-1
CASSLDGTAEAFF